The 21 T cell receptor beta chains below were found in one sample sequenced in a study of shared clonotypes between healthy human individuals. Assay used: immunoSEQ multiplex PCR; TCRdb lists only in-frame clones, some missing. The repertoire holds about 2 million clones, with 95% as singletons. Source material: naive CD4+ T cells sorted from blood. Indicated subset: CD45RA+ positively selected. The receptors here all came from a man younger than 35 in good health.

The chain joins TRBV19 to TRBJ2-3, with unresolved D. The CDR3 has 14 residues. The germline V and J ends were trimmed by 1 base and 6 bases, with 11 bases remaining between them. Germline CDR1 reads LNHDA; CDR2 reads SQIVND (reference sequence). CDR3 sequence (DNA): TGTGCCAGTAGTATAGTTCGGGCGGCTGATACGCAGTATTTT. It translates to CASSIVRAADTQYF.

V gene TRBV30 combines with J gene TRBJ1-5, with D hard to call. Germline V CDR1 and CDR2: GTSNPN, SVGIG (reference sequence). Trimming stripped 0 bases from V and 0 bases from J, with 15 bases between. The CDR3 is made up of 17 amino acids. The CDR3 region has the DNA TGTGCCTGGAGTGTTTTAAGGACGTCGAATAGCAATCAGCCCCAGCATTTT. Protein sequence: CAWSVLRTSNSNQPQHF.

The rearrangement uses TRBV6-1 and TRBJ2-7; TRBD1 matches 8 bases. CDR1 is MNHNS and CDR2 is SASEGT in the germline V gene. The V segment lost 6 bases and the J segment 0 bases; nucleotides outside the gene matches: 7. CDR3 length: 15 amino acids. The CDR3 nucleotides read TGTGCCAGCAGACCCGGACAGGGTAGCTCCTACGAGCAGTACTTC. The encoded protein is CASRPGQGSSYEQYF.

About this clone: The sample carries other DNA sequences with the same CDR3. In DNA, the CDR3 is TGCGCCAGCAGCCACGGGGACAGGGGCTACAATGAGCAGTTCTTC. As protein: CASSHGDRGYNEQFF. V gene TRBV5-1 combines with J gene TRBJ2-1; TRBD1 matches 10 bases. CDR1 and CDR2 from the germline V gene are SGHRS and YFSETQ. The trim removed 4 bases at V and 3 bases at J, leaving 4 bases unmatched. This CDR3 contains 15 residues.

This CDR3 is CASSLVGDSPTTYEQYF. CDR3 bases: TGTGCCAGCAGCTTGGTGGGGGACAGCCCGACTACCTACGAGCAGTACTTC. The chain carries TRBV5-5 and TRBJ2-7; 7 nucleotides align to TRBD1. The CDR3 sequence is 17 residues long. The germline V gene has CDR1 SGHKS and CDR2 YYEKEE (reference sequence). J was trimmed by 2 bases and V by 0 bases; bases with no gene match: 11.

The chain recombines TRBV30 with TRBJ1-3; tentative D call: TRBD1 (6 bases). Trimming stripped 5 bases from V and 4 bases from J, with 12 bases between. There are 13 residues in the CDR3. Germline V gives CDR1 GTSNPN, CDR2 SVGIG (reference sequence). CDR3: CAWAQGLGNTIYF. CDR3 bases: TGTGCCTGGGCACAGGGTTTAGGAAACACCATATATTTT.

The rearrangement uses TRBV28 and TRBJ2-7; maybe TRBD1 (6 bases). Germline CDR1 reads MDHEN; CDR2 reads SYDVKM. V was clipped by 5 bases and J by 0 bases, with 14 bases between them. The CDR3 loop spans 15 amino acids. CDR3 nucleotides: TGTGCCAGCAGTGCAACAGGGTTTAGCTCCTACGAGCAGTACTTC. It translates to CASSATGFSSYEQYF.

The CDR3 DNA is TGTGCCAGCAGCTTAGCGGGGGAAAACACCGGGGAGCTGTTTTTT. Its translation: CASSLAGENTGELFF. This chain links TRBV7-2 with TRBJ2-2; tentatively, D is TRBD1 or TRBD2 (5 bases each). The length of the CDR3 is 15 residues. CDR1 and CDR2 from the germline V gene are SGHTA and FQGNSA. V was clipped by 0 bases and J by 2 bases, with 7 bases between them.

This clone was detected only once. The chain couples TRBV6-5 to TRBJ1-6; 10 bases match TRBD1. CDR3 length equals 16 residues. Germline CDR1 MNHEY, CDR2 SVGAGI. V gave up 4 bases and J gave up 7 bases; unmatched junction bases: 7. In DNA, the CDR3 is TGTGCCAGCAGTTCGGGGACAGGGGTTTGGAATTCACCCCTCCACTTT. It codes for CASSSGTGVWNSPLHF.

The chain couples TRBV19 to TRBJ2-5, with TRBD2 as a possible D gene (5 bases). Germline CDR1 is LNHDA and CDR2 is SQIVND (reference sequence). Trimming removed 6 bases from V and 4 bases from J, with 12 bases in between. The CDR3 is made up of 13 amino acids. DNA of the CDR3: TGTGCCAGTAGCGATGGACGGGGAGAGACCCAGTACTTC. Protein sequence: CASSDGRGETQYF.

The genes are TRBV6-1 and TRBJ1-5; D may be TRBD1 (6 bases). V shed 6 bases and J shed 0 bases, with 12 bases lying between them. There are 15 residues in the CDR3. Germline V CDR1 and CDR2: MNHNS, SASEGT. DNA for the CDR3: TGTGCCAGCAGGGAACAGGGTGGTAGCAATCAGCCCCAGCATTTT. It codes for CASREQGGSNQPQHF.

About this clone itself: Within the sample, other DNA sequences also encode this same CDR3. The chain recombines TRBV18 with TRBJ2-2, with TRBD1 matching over 7 bases. V lost 0 bases and J lost 2; bases outside the gene matches: 3. The CDR3 is 16 residues long. Germline CDR1 is KGHSH and CDR2 is LQKENI. The CDR3 region is CASSPPGTANTGELFF. Here the CDR3 DNA reads TGTGCCAGCTCACCACCAGGGACAGCTAACACCGGGGAGCTGTTTTTT.

The V call is TRBV6-1, the J call TRBJ2-6; D might be TRBD1 (6 bases). The V gene lost 7 bases and the J gene lost 2 bases, with 12 bases spanning the gap. Germline CDR1 and CDR2: MNHNS and SASEGT. The CDR3 spans 15 residues. The chain's CDR3 is CASKDSTPGANVLTF. The CDR3 DNA reads TGTGCCAGCAAGGACAGCACCCCTGGGGCCAACGTCCTGACTTTC.

This chain connects TRBV9 to TRBJ1-1; unclear D gene. Germline-derived CDR1 and CDR2 are SGDLS and YYNGEE. The V end lost 4 bases, the J end lost 3 bases, and 10 bases lay between the germline ends. The CDR3 is made up of 13 amino acids. The CDR3 coding sequence is TGTGCCAGCAGCCCGCTTGGGGACACTGAAGCTTTCTTT. Its translation: CASSPLGDTEAFF.

The chain is built from TRBV10-3 and TRBJ1-1; maybe TRBD1 (6 bases). V lost 10 bases and J lost 8, with 17 bases in between. Per germline, CDR1 ENHRY and CDR2 SYGVKD. The CDR3 extends over 12 amino acids. Written as DNA, the CDR3 is TGTGCCACCGTTCGGACAGACTCAGAAGCTTTCTTT. It specifies CATVRTDSEAFF.

J is TRBJ1-5 and V is TRBV19; D might be TRBD1 (5 bases). V lost 7 bases and J lost 3, with 16 bases in between. The CDR3 runs 15 residues. CDR1 is LNHDA and CDR2 is SQIVND in the germline V gene (reference sequence). This CDR3 is CASKTGDSPNQPQHF. CDR3 nucleotides: TGTGCCAGTAAGACGGGAGACAGCCCCAATCAGCCCCAGCATTTT.

The chain recombines TRBV6-4 with TRBJ1-6; 7 bases match TRBD1. The CDR3 is 15 amino acids. CDR1 and CDR2 from the germline V gene are MRHNA and SNTAGT. The V and J ends lost 6 bases and 5 bases, in that order; junction bases with no gene match: 7. The CDR3 sequence is CASSFTGENNSPLHF. DNA for the CDR3: TGTGCCAGCAGCTTCACAGGGGAGAATAATTCACCCCTCCACTTT.

The chain is built from TRBV7-6 and TRBJ2-3; D not resolved. V gave up 0 bases and J gave up 4 bases, with 8 bases separating them. Per germline, CDR1 SGHVS and CDR2 FNYEAQ. The CDR3 length is 14 residues. The CDR3 region has the DNA TGTGCCAGCAGCTTAGCGTTCCTATCAGATACGCAGTATTTT. As protein: CASSLAFLSDTQYF.

This chain joins TRBV7-9 and TRBJ2-5; the D gene is possibly TRBD2 (6 bases). CDR1 SEHNR and CDR2 FQNEAQ come from the germline V gene (reference sequence). The V gene lost 4 bases and the J gene lost 5 bases, with 17 bases spanning the gap. CDR3 size: 15 residues. The CDR3 region is CASSSPGDPSETQYF. CDR3 DNA: TGTGCCAGCAGCTCCCCGGGGGATCCTAGTGAGACCCAGTACTTC.

For the CDR3, the DNA is TGTGCCAGCAGTTTCACTTCCCGGAGGGAAGCTTTCTTT. It codes for CASSFTSRREAFF. The chain recombines TRBV7-2 with TRBJ1-1; no clear D. The V gene lost 6 bases and the J gene lost 8 bases, with 16 bases spanning the gap. CDR1 is SGHTA, CDR2 FQGNSA, per germline. This CDR3 has 13 residues.

With regard to this clone: The same CDR3 can be traced to other DNA sequences in this sample. This chain links TRBV5-1 with TRBJ2-3, with D maybe TRBD2 (5 bases). Per the germline V gene, CDR1 is SGHRS and CDR2 is YFSETQ. The V end was cut by 5 bases, the J end by 3 bases, with 10 bases between. The CDR3 is 13 residues long. The CDR3 bases are TGCGCCAGCAGGAGGGTAGGGACAGATACGCAGTATTTT. It is translated as CASRRVGTDTQYF.